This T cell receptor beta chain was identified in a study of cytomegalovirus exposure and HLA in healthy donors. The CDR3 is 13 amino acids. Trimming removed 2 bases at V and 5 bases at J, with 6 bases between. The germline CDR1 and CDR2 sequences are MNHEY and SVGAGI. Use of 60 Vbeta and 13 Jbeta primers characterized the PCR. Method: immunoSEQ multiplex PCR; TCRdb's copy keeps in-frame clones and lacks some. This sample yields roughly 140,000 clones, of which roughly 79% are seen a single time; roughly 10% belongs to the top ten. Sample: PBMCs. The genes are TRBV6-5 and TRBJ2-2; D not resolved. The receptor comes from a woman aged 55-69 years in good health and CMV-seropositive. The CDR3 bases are TGTGCCAGCAGTTACCCTAGTACCGGGGAGCTGTTTTTT. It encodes CASSYPSTGELFF.